A selection of T cell receptor beta chains follows, all from one sample in a study of T cells in localized non-small cell lung cancer. The protocol was immunoSEQ multiplex PCR, while the TCRdb copy is restricted to in-frame clones and leaves out a portion. The sample carries roughly 30,000 clones, around 93% recorded once. Sequenced material: peripheral blood, taken before any cancer treatment. These receptors were taken from a female donor older than 55 with stage I lung adenocarcinoma. Both conserved end residues are part of each CDR3. D genes are given only for firm matches. Only part of the rows carry a size: once, few, many, or a class if the clone is expanded.

d_gene: TRBD1; j_gene: TRBJ1-4; abundance: .; v_gene: TRBV9; CDR3nt: TGTGCCAGCAGCCCCTATCTGGGGGGGACAGGGAAGGATGAAAAACTGTTTTTT; CDR3aa: CASSPYLGGTGKDEKLFF
d_gene: TRBD1; j_gene: TRBJ2-2; abundance: .; v_gene: TRBV7-9; CDR3nt: TGTGCCAGCAGCCCAGGGGGCATGGCCGGGGAGCTGTTTTTT; CDR3aa: CASSPGGMAGELFF
d_gene: .; j_gene: TRBJ1-5; abundance: once; v_gene: TRBV30; CDR3nt: TGTGCCTGGAGCAGGGGCGTGGATCAGCCCCAGCATTTT; CDR3aa: CAWSRGVDQPQHF
d_gene: .; j_gene: TRBJ1-6; abundance: .; v_gene: TRBV6-5; CDR3nt: TGTGCCAGCAGTTACCAGGACTATAATTCACCCCTCCACTTT; CDR3aa: CASSYQDYNSPLHF
d_gene: TRBD1; j_gene: TRBJ2-5; abundance: once; v_gene: TRBV7-2; CDR3nt: TGTGCCAGCAGCTCCCCGGACAGGGCTCAAGAGACCCAGTACTTC; CDR3aa: CASSSPDRAQETQYF
d_gene: TRBD2; j_gene: TRBJ2-1; abundance: .; v_gene: TRBV5-1; CDR3nt: TGCGCCAGCAGATTAGGGACTAGCAGCCATGAGCAGTTCTTC; CDR3aa: CASRLGTSSHEQFF
d_gene: .; j_gene: TRBJ1-1; abundance: few; v_gene: TRBV11-2; CDR3nt: TGTGCCAGCAGCCTACGGTGGCAGAACACTGAAGCTTTCTTT; CDR3aa: CASSLRWQNTEAFF
d_gene: .; j_gene: TRBJ2-1; abundance: .; v_gene: TRBV29-1; CDR3nt: TGCAGCGCCTCGGGAATTAGCTCCTACAATGAGCAGTTCTTC; CDR3aa: CSASGISSYNEQFF
d_gene: .; j_gene: TRBJ2-5; abundance: .; v_gene: TRBV5-1; CDR3nt: TGCGCCAGCAGCTTGGAACAGGCTGGAGAGACCCAGTACTTC; CDR3aa: CASSLEQAGETQYF
d_gene: TRBD2; j_gene: TRBJ2-5; abundance: .; v_gene: TRBV4-2; CDR3nt: TGTGCCAGCAGCCTCCGGACTAGCGGAGAGGTGACCCAGTACTTC; CDR3aa: CASSLRTSGEVTQYF
d_gene: .; j_gene: TRBJ2-7; abundance: .; v_gene: TRBV10-3; CDR3nt: TGTGCCATCAGTGAGTCGGGGTATGGCTACGAGCAGTACTTC; CDR3aa: CAISESGYGYEQYF
d_gene: .; j_gene: TRBJ1-2; abundance: .; v_gene: TRBV21-1; CDR3nt: TGTGCCAGCTGCACTAAGCCGCCGGGACAGTACCTCTTTTGCTATGGCTACACCTTC; CDR3aa: CASCTKPPGQYLFCYGYTF
d_gene: .; j_gene: TRBJ1-1; abundance: .; v_gene: TRBV30; CDR3nt: TGTGCCTGGAGGGCAGGGGAGTGGACTGAAGCTTTCTTT; CDR3aa: CAWRAGEWTEAFF
d_gene: .; j_gene: TRBJ1-5; abundance: .; v_gene: TRBV2; CDR3nt: TGTGCCAGCAGGTTCACGACGGGAGAAAATCAGCCCCAGCATTTT; CDR3aa: CASRFTTGENQPQHF
d_gene: .; j_gene: TRBJ2-1; abundance: .; v_gene: TRBV28; CDR3nt: TGTGCCAGCACCCAGACTAGCTCCTACAATGAGCAGTTCTTC; CDR3aa: CASTQTSSYNEQFF
d_gene: TRBD2; j_gene: TRBJ2-1; abundance: .; v_gene: TRBV18; CDR3nt: TGTGCCAGCTCCCCCGGGACTAGCGGTTACAATGAGCAGTTCTTC; CDR3aa: CASSPGTSGYNEQFF
d_gene: .; j_gene: TRBJ2-5; abundance: once; v_gene: TRBV13; CDR3nt: TGTGCCAGCACCCTATGGGGGGAGTTCGAGACCCAGTACTTC; CDR3aa: CASTLWGEFETQYF
d_gene: .; j_gene: TRBJ1-4; abundance: .; v_gene: TRBV4-1; CDR3nt: TGCGCCAGCAGCCAGGTGCAGGGAGTTGGGACTAATGAAAAACTGTTTTTT; CDR3aa: CASSQVQGVGTNEKLFF
d_gene: TRBD1; j_gene: TRBJ2-1; abundance: .; v_gene: TRBV28; CDR3nt: TGTGCCAGCAGTTTATCGGGACAGGGTCCTAATGAGCAGTTCTTC; CDR3aa: CASSLSGQGPNEQFF
d_gene: TRBD2; j_gene: TRBJ2-2; abundance: .; v_gene: TRBV5-1; CDR3nt: TGCGCCAGCAGCTTTCTAGCGGGAGAGACCGGGGAGCTGTTTTTT; CDR3aa: CASSFLAGETGELFF
d_gene: .; j_gene: TRBJ1-5; abundance: .; v_gene: TRBV30; CDR3nt: TGTGCCTGGAGAGCGTGGGGAAACAATCAGCCCCAGCATTTT; CDR3aa: CAWRAWGNNQPQHF
d_gene: .; j_gene: TRBJ2-5; abundance: .; v_gene: TRBV11-3; CDR3nt: TGTGCCAGCAGCTCGACCATGTCTGGGACCCAGTACTTC; CDR3aa: CASSSTMSGTQYF
d_gene: TRBD1; j_gene: TRBJ1-1; abundance: .; v_gene: TRBV6-6; CDR3nt: TGTGCCAGCAGCCCAGGGGGCACTGAAGCTTTCTTT; CDR3aa: CASSPGGTEAFF
d_gene: .; j_gene: TRBJ1-1; abundance: few; v_gene: TRBV30; CDR3nt: TGTGCCTGGAGTGTACGAGAGAACACTGAAGCTTTCTTT; CDR3aa: CAWSVRENTEAFF
d_gene: TRBD2; j_gene: TRBJ2-5; abundance: .; v_gene: TRBV10-2; CDR3nt: TGCGCCAGCAGTACTACGGGGGGGACCCAGTACTTC; CDR3aa: CASSTTGGTQYF
d_gene: TRBD1; j_gene: TRBJ1-2; abundance: few; v_gene: TRBV6-1; CDR3nt: TGTGCCAGCAGGGAAGGGGGGACAGGGTACTATGGCTACACCTTC; CDR3aa: CASREGGTGYYGYTF
d_gene: TRBD1; j_gene: TRBJ2-1; abundance: once; v_gene: TRBV6-6; CDR3nt: TGTGCCAGTCGCAGGGGGCAGGGTGAGCAGTTCTTC; CDR3aa: CASRRGQGEQFF
d_gene: .; j_gene: TRBJ2-5; abundance: .; v_gene: TRBV11-2; CDR3nt: TGTGCCAGCAGCTTAGTGTTCATAGAGACCCAGTACTTC; CDR3aa: CASSLVFIETQYF
d_gene: .; j_gene: TRBJ1-2; abundance: .; v_gene: TRBV6-1; CDR3nt: TGTGCCACCTCTTCTCTCGTAACGGAATATGGCTACACCTTC; CDR3aa: CATSSLVTEYGYTF
d_gene: TRBD2; j_gene: TRBJ2-2; abundance: .; v_gene: TRBV19; CDR3nt: TGTGCCAGTAGTAGGGCTAGCGGGAGGCTCGGGAACACCGGGGAGCTGTTTTTT; CDR3aa: CASSRASGRLGNTGELFF
d_gene: .; j_gene: TRBJ1-5; abundance: .; v_gene: TRBV28; CDR3nt: TGTGCCAGCAGTTTGATAGGGGATAATCAGCCCCAGCATTTT; CDR3aa: CASSLIGDNQPQHF
d_gene: .; j_gene: TRBJ1-5; abundance: .; v_gene: TRBV28; CDR3nt: TGTGCCAGCAGTTTACTGGACAGAGACAATCAGCCCCAGCATTTT; CDR3aa: CASSLLDRDNQPQHF
d_gene: TRBD1; j_gene: TRBJ1-2; abundance: .; v_gene: TRBV5-1; CDR3nt: TGCGCCAGCAGCTTGATCCCAGGGGGGGATGGCTACACCTTC; CDR3aa: CASSLIPGGDGYTF
d_gene: TRBD1; j_gene: TRBJ1-5; abundance: .; v_gene: TRBV2; CDR3nt: TGTGCCAGCAGAGCCGGGACAGGGAAAGGAGGGCAGCCCCAGCATTTT; CDR3aa: CASRAGTGKGGQPQHF
d_gene: TRBD2; j_gene: TRBJ2-6; abundance: .; v_gene: TRBV6-1; CDR3nt: TGTGCCAGCAGTGTCATTGGCGGGGGCTCTGGGGCCAACGTCCTGACTTTC; CDR3aa: CASSVIGGGSGANVLTF
d_gene: .; j_gene: TRBJ1-1; abundance: .; v_gene: TRBV28; CDR3nt: TGTGCCAGCAGCCTGGACACTGAAGCTTTCTTT; CDR3aa: CASSLDTEAFF
d_gene: .; j_gene: TRBJ1-6; abundance: .; v_gene: TRBV5-8; CDR3nt: TGTGCCAGCAGCTTGGGCAGTGGAAGCTCCTATAATTCACCCCTCCACTTT; CDR3aa: CASSLGSGSSYNSPLHF
d_gene: TRBD2; j_gene: TRBJ2-5; abundance: .; v_gene: TRBV6-1; CDR3nt: TGTGCCAGCAGTGAATGGGGGGGGTCCCAGTACTTC; CDR3aa: CASSEWGGSQYF
d_gene: .; j_gene: TRBJ2-4; abundance: .; v_gene: TRBV21-1; CDR3nt: TGTGCCAGAAGTACTAAGGGCCTCCAGATCAACATTCAGTACTTC; CDR3aa: CARSTKGLQINIQYF
d_gene: TRBD2; j_gene: TRBJ2-1; abundance: .; v_gene: TRBV11-1; CDR3nt: TGTGCCAGCAGCACCCTCCCCGGGGGGGAGCAGTTCTTC; CDR3aa: CASSTLPGGEQFF
d_gene: .; j_gene: TRBJ2-5; abundance: once; v_gene: TRBV14; CDR3nt: TGTGCCAGCAGCCTACATGAGACCCAGTACTTC; CDR3aa: CASSLHETQYF
d_gene: .; j_gene: TRBJ1-1; abundance: .; v_gene: TRBV7-2; CDR3nt: TGTGCCAGCCCCCCGGCCGGGGGGCGCGTCACTGAAGCTTTCTTT; CDR3aa: CASPPAGGRVTEAFF
d_gene: .; j_gene: TRBJ1-2; abundance: .; v_gene: TRBV29-1; CDR3nt: TGCAGCGTTGGATCTCCCTACCCGACAACAATGAACCCGGGCTACACCTTC; CDR3aa: CSVGSPYPTTMNPGYTF
d_gene: .; j_gene: TRBJ2-4; abundance: medium-sized; v_gene: TRBV5-6; CDR3nt: TGTGCCAGCAGCGGCCACAGGGACGGAACCCAGTACTTC; CDR3aa: CASSGHRDGTQYF
d_gene: .; j_gene: TRBJ2-5; abundance: .; v_gene: TRBV20-1; CDR3nt: TGCAGTGCTATCTGGGAGGAGACCCAGTACTTC; CDR3aa: CSAIWEETQYF
d_gene: TRBD1; j_gene: TRBJ1-1; abundance: .; v_gene: TRBV19; CDR3nt: TGTGCCAGTAGTTCGGGACAGGGAAGTAAGGGGAACACTGAAGCTTTCTTT; CDR3aa: CASSSGQGSKGNTEAFF
d_gene: TRBD2; j_gene: TRBJ2-5; abundance: .; v_gene: TRBV7-9; CDR3nt: TGTGCCAGCAGCTCTGGCGCAGCGGGAGAAGAGACCCAGTACTTC; CDR3aa: CASSSGAAGEETQYF
d_gene: .; j_gene: TRBJ2-2; abundance: .; v_gene: TRBV6-5; CDR3nt: TGTGCCAGCAGTGCAGACTACACCGGGGAGCTGTTTTTT; CDR3aa: CASSADYTGELFF
d_gene: .; j_gene: TRBJ1-5; abundance: .; v_gene: TRBV28; CDR3nt: TGTGCCAGCAGGGGTGCTGGGTTTGATCAGCCCCAGCATTTT; CDR3aa: CASRGAGFDQPQHF
d_gene: TRBD2; j_gene: TRBJ2-5; abundance: .; v_gene: TRBV7-2; CDR3nt: TGTGCCAGCAGATACGGGGGGGAAGAGACCCAGTACTTC; CDR3aa: CASRYGGEETQYF
d_gene: .; j_gene: TRBJ2-2; abundance: .; v_gene: TRBV11-3; CDR3nt: TGTGCCAGCAGCCAGGCGGGCTCCGGGGAGCTGTTTTTT; CDR3aa: CASSQAGSGELFF
d_gene: .; j_gene: TRBJ2-1; abundance: .; v_gene: TRBV27; CDR3nt: TGTGCCAGCAGTTTAGGGGGAGTAGTCCGTGAGCAGTTCTTC; CDR3aa: CASSLGGVVREQFF
d_gene: TRBD1; j_gene: TRBJ1-2; abundance: few; v_gene: TRBV29-1; CDR3nt: TGCAGCGTTGCACTTGGACAGGACTATGGCTACACCTTC; CDR3aa: CSVALGQDYGYTF
d_gene: TRBD2; j_gene: TRBJ2-3; abundance: .; v_gene: TRBV10-3; CDR3nt: TGTGCCAGCCAAGACGGACTAGCGGGGGTCACAGATACGCAGTATTTT; CDR3aa: CASQDGLAGVTDTQYF
d_gene: .; j_gene: TRBJ2-3; abundance: .; v_gene: TRBV7-2; CDR3nt: TGTGCCAGCAGCTTAAGGTCGGGAGTGACAGATACGCAGTATTTT; CDR3aa: CASSLRSGVTDTQYF
d_gene: .; j_gene: TRBJ2-3; abundance: .; v_gene: TRBV28; CDR3nt: TGTGCCAGCAGTTCCAAGGGACGGAACCCCACAGATACGCAGTATTTT; CDR3aa: CASSSKGRNPTDTQYF
d_gene: .; j_gene: TRBJ2-5; abundance: .; v_gene: TRBV7-7; CDR3nt: TGTGCCAGCAGCCCCAGGAGCGGCCCCCAAGAGACCCAGTACTTC; CDR3aa: CASSPRSGPQETQYF
d_gene: TRBD1; j_gene: TRBJ2-3; abundance: .; v_gene: TRBV5-1; CDR3nt: TGCGCCAGCAGCTATGGACAGGGGACAGATACGCAGTATTTT; CDR3aa: CASSYGQGTDTQYF
d_gene: TRBD1; j_gene: TRBJ2-7; abundance: .; v_gene: TRBV30; CDR3nt: TGTGCCTGGACCGGGACAGGGATCTACGAGCAGTACTTC; CDR3aa: CAWTGTGIYEQYF